This TCR beta chain stems from a study of cytomegalovirus exposure and HLA in healthy donors (dated by TCRdb to about 2017). With respect to the entire study: According to an earlier analysis of several hundred of the donors, some 180 million T cells yielded over 100 million unique TCR beta sequences and about 300 Gb of sequence data. An early release covering over 500 HLA-typed donors comprised about 290 gigabases of sequencing data and tens of millions of unique TCR sequences. An earlier analysis of roughly 600 of the donors used high-throughput TCR beta sequencing to judge whether each TCR beta V gene segment behaved as functional or pseudogenic. Five DR-DQ haplotypes were treated as single units for association and clustering because of strong linkage in the cohort. In a later genetic analysis, genome-wide SNP genotypes for 398 of the 666 donors were used, and that subset was treated as a discovery cohort. Donor age, sex, ethnicity and CMV serostatus were collected together with the repertoire data. The study aimed to test whether cataloging public T cell receptors could reveal signatures of past pathogen exposure. Of the 398 genotyped donors, less than 90% were placed in the genetic ancestry cluster associated with self-reported Caucasian donors. A later analysis re-examined previously published TCR beta repertoires from about 670 donors and added high-resolution HLA genotyping to investigate patterns of TCR occurrence. In addition to the first cohort of approximately 670 subjects, a separate validation cohort of 120 different subjects was used. Both class I and class II loci were covered by HLA typing, at four-digit resolution. Among 398 genotyped donors of the cohort, an average of around 240,000 unique TCR beta nucleotide sequences were sequenced per donor, around 20% of them non-productive. Every discovery cohort repertoire had been produced on one sequencing platform. The study used immunosequencing to profile the T cell repertoires of about 670 subjects and linked those repertoires to cytomegalovirus serostatus. The number of typed donors differed by locus: about 620-640 for A, B, C, DRB1 and DQB1; 500 to 550 for DQA1; approximately 610 for DPA1; and some 470 for DPB1. To predict cytomegalovirus infection status, the study brought together high-throughput TCR immunosequencing, statistical association of individual TCRs with disease status, and machine learning. Rather than drawing on any new phenotypic data, the later analysis identified candidate immune exposures from TCR beta sequences and the way those sequences occurred across donors. Points the paper makes about the study in general: Approximately 16 rarely observed V segments, including chromosome 9 orphons, were excluded from the earlier analysis of approximately 500 of the donors because counts were too low. A further reported finding was that TCR beta sequences accurately predicted the HLA-A and HLA-B alleles for most subjects in the first cohort. Because some donors lacked HLA typing at each locus, the association tests relied only on the typed subset. Most CMV-associated TCR beta chains appeared to be HLA-restricted in a later analysis, and the HLA associations seemed to be driven largely by CMV exposure. According to the authors, the approach could potentially be generalized to other disease states and immunological phenotypes. Linkage disequilibrium might explain the correlated functional status among segregating V segments, but an unknown experimental factor could not be excluded. Because the 87-base-pair reads could not distinguish some IMGT-functional V segments, including TRBV6-2 and TRBV6-3, those segments were excluded. The study gave a list of about 150 TCR beta chains associated with cytomegalovirus. An association between a missense DCLRE1C variant and V-gene and J-gene trimming of TCR beta chains was found in a later genetic analysis and replicated in an independent cohort. In vitro tests confirmed that three of the cytomegalovirus-associated TCR beta chains recognize cytomegalovirus antigens. In this cohort, only TCR beta chains were sequenced, and detectable features were limited by the absence of alpha or paired-chain data. The classifier was reported to diagnose cytomegalovirus status with high specificity and sensitivity in both the original and validation cohorts. In a later analysis, TCR association rates were found to vary across HLA loci, with the most associated TCRs seen for DRB1 alleles and the fewest for HLA-C alleles. According to a later genetic analysis, donors in an Asian-associated ancestry cluster had fewer N-insertions in productive TCRs than the approximately 670-donor mean. In a later analysis, several top co-occurrence clusters were reported to appear linked to parvovirus B19, influenza, CMV and Epstein-Barr virus. Assigning TCR associations to individual alleles was difficult when HLA alleles, especially DR and DQ, strongly co-occurred. While some public TCRs were present in many individuals, most TCR sequences turned up only very rarely across donors. A cluster of highly shared sequence variants was judged likely to be a technical artifact of the sequencing pipeline. Presence/absence analyses assumed roughly uniform sequencing depth across donors, an assumption that may not hold. CMV serostatus was the only immune exposure information available for the cohort. A later analysis associated about 17,000 TCR beta sequences with specific HLA alleles at a false discovery rate of 0.05. A later analysis found that HLA-associated TCR beta chains were more clonally expanded and had lower generation probabilities than equally common non-associated chains. In an earlier analysis of 500 to 650 of the donors, most TCR beta V segments appeared in productive rearrangements about 87% or about 30% of the time, broadly matching IMGT annotations.

In the case of this clone: Its cognate antigen has yet to be identified. No much larger clone is present one base from it, and per-base qualities are unavailable.

The cohort comprised approximately 700 healthy bone marrow donors. Cohort members were all nominally healthy when sampled, although unrecorded immune exposures were likely present. The donor tested CMV seropositive and was one of the 289 seropositive cohort members. A peripheral blood sample was provided by each donor, and peripheral blood mononuclear cells were used for TCR beta sequencing. The Qiagen DNeasy Blood Extraction Kit was used to extract genomic DNA from the blood cell samples. The library was obtained by the immunoSEQ multiplex PCR assay. For the multiplex PCR, a mixture combining 60 forward primers for TCR Vbeta segments and 13 reverse primers for TCR Jbeta segments was used. Amplification of the CDR3 region of rearranged TCR beta genes was performed with a multiplex PCR assay on genomic DNA. The Illumina HiSeq System was used to sequence the amplified TCR beta libraries as 87-base-pair reads. The study's processing was this. Across the 640 or so repertoires, a later analysis counted some 80 million unique TCR beta chains, approximately 10 million of which were shared by at least two donors. To remove PCR and sequencing errors, raw reads were error-corrected and collapsed into unique sequences using a nearest-neighbor algorithm that merged closely related sequences. CDR3 sequences were aligned to IMGT reference sequences to assign V, D and J gene segments. For a sequence to be retained, at least a six-nucleotide match to both a V gene segment and a J gene segment was required. A rearrangement was called productive if the CDR3 had no stop codons and remained in frame with V and J, and every other rearrangement was called non-productive. CDR3 was defined by IMGT convention, running from the second conserved V-encoded cysteine to the conserved J-encoded phenylalanine. The earlier analysis of more than 450 of the donors excluded sequences that lacked an unambiguous match to a single V gene segment. In an earlier analysis of about 590 of the donors, a V segment was called functional when productive rearrangements were above 56.7%, and segregating when the standard deviation between donors exceeded 5%. A statistical classification framework was built for diagnosing cytomegalovirus status from the catalog of TCR beta chain sequences. V and J gene assignment, in a later analysis, came from comparing TCR nucleotide sequences with IMGT/GENE-DB human TR gene sequences. A later analysis assigned CDR3 sequences and most-parsimonious VDJ recombination scenarios with the TCRdist pipeline. In a later analysis, each TCR beta chain was defined by its CDR3 amino acid sequence together with its V-gene family, and reads without a unique V-gene family were excluded. To address suspected cross-contamination and a sequencing artifact, a later analysis removed over 500 highly shared, low-generation-probability nucleotide sequences. In a later analysis, a clonal expansion index for each public chain was calculated from normalized within-repertoire ranks of inferred template counts. In a later analysis, generation probabilities were computed using a VDJ recombination model fitted to out-of-frame rearrangements, and the results were checked against IGoR. Hypergeometric tests were used in a later analysis to score TCR-TCR, TCR-HLA and TCR-CMV co-occurrence, with a repertoire-size bias correction applied to the TCR pairs. In a later analysis, false discovery rates were estimated by permuting HLA or CMV assignments 20 times. In a later analysis, co-occurring TCRs were grouped with DBSCAN, and TCRdist sequence similarity was added when clustering was performed within HLA-allele-positive subsets. Repertoires with fewer than 30,000 or more than 120,000 public chains, plus five repertoires with anomalous nucleotide sharing, were excluded from co-occurrence clustering. TCRdb stores this immuneACCESS table with in-frame sequences only. Part of the clones is absent; in the studies checked, under half of the shortfall reflects unresolved V genes, and no reason is known for the rest. V and J calls and clone size are given by that table; D and trimming were obtained from the DNA. The sample data list under 250,000 clones, and approximately 83% of these were observed just once. The ten largest clones capture 10% to 13% of the sample.

The germline V gene encodes CDR1 SGHTA and CDR2 FQGTGA. After removal of 5 bases from V and 10 bases from J, the junction retains 16 bases not matched to a gene. From its cysteine to its phenylalanine, the CDR3 spans 16 amino acids. Only the CDR3 portion is preserved as DNA: 48 bases, with reading frame beginning at the first base. This sequence uses TRBV7-3 and TRBJ2-1, with 8 bases aligning to TRBD2. What was sequenced was PBMCs. The TCR comes from a woman aged 45-59 years in good health and CMV-seropositive. CDR3 sequence: CASSASGGPEAWEQFF. The bases are TGTGCCAGCAGCGCGTCGGGGGGGCCCGAGGCTTGGGAGCAGTTCTTC.